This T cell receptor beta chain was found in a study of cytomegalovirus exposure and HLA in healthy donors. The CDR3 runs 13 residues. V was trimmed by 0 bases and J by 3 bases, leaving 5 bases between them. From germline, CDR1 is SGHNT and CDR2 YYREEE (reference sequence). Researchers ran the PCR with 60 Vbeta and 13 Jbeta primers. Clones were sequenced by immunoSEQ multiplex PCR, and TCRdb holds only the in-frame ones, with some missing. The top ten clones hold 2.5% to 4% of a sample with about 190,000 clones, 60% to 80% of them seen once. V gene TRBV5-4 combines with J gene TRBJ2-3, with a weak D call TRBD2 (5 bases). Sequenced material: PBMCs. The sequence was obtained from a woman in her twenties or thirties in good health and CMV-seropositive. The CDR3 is CASSLAGTDTQYF. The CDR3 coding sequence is TGTGCCAGCAGCTTGGCGGGGACAGATACGCAGTATTTT.